The T cell receptor (beta chain) under discussion was sequenced for a study of vaccination effects on CD4 cells after COVID-19. The study's findings and limits: Convalescent patients were few in the study, and early post-infection timepoints were absent. Long after vaccination, the clones induced by infection and by vaccine shrank markedly in size.

Generated by immunoSEQ multiplex PCR, the TCRdb table keeps only in-frame clones and is missing some. Altogether about 54,000 clones are present, under 70% being singletons, with the ten largest covering about 17%. This clone was counted between two and nine times. Its antigen is undetermined. V gave up 0 bases and J gave up 5 bases, with 2 bases separating them. CDR3 length: 10 residues. The germline V gene encodes CDR1 DFQATT and CDR2 SNEGSKA (reference sequence). Before sequencing, viral peptide pools were used by the ViraFEST assay to expand antigen-specific CD4+ T cells. Cultured cells yielded isolated CD4+ T cells after 10 days. Nucleocapsid antibodies stayed negative before and after vaccination, showing no earlier SARS-CoV-2 infection. IL-2 at 8 to 10 IU/ml and peptides at 7.5 to 10 ug/ml were added to cultured PBMC, more than 1.5 million per well. Days 3 and 7 were when half the medium was replaced with IL-2 medium.

The clonotype comes from a human donor who received a COVID-19 vaccine. The rearrangement joins TRBV20-1 to TRBJ2-7; D is unresolved. Here the sequenced sample was CD4+ T cells from PBMCs cultured with SARS-CoV-2 spike peptides, taken before COVID-19 vaccination. The CDR3 is CSAREHEQYF. For the CDR3, the DNA is TGCAGTGCTAGAGAGCACGAGCAGTACTTC.